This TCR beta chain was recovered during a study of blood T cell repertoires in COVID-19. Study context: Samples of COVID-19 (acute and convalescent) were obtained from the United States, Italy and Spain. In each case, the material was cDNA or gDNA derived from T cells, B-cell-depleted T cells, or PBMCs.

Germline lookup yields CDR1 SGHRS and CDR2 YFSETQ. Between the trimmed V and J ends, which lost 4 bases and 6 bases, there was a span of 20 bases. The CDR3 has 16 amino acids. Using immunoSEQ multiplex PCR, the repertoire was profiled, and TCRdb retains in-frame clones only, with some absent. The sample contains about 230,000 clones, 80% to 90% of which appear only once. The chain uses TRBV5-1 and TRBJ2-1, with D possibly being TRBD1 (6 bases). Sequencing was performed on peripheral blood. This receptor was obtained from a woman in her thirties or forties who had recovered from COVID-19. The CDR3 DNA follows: TGCGCCAGCAGCAAAATACAGGGTCGGGATATCAATGAGCAGTTCTTC. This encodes CASSKIQGRDINEQFF.